The present TCR beta chain was sequenced within a study of blood T cell repertoires in COVID-19. The CDR3 covers 15 residues. V was trimmed by 1 base and J by 0 bases, leaving 7 bases between them. The V gene's germline CDR1 is SNHLY and CDR2 FYNNEI. The table came from immunoSEQ multiplex PCR; TCRdb's copy has only in-frame clones and leaves some out. Among about 360,000 clones, around 87% were seen once, and the ten largest hold less than 3.5%. Sequencing was carried out using peripheral blood. The TCR originated in a human donor in a cohort sampled during active COVID-19. The V and J genes are TRBV2 and TRBJ1-3; D is ambiguous. The CDR3 here is CASSEVAHSGNTIYF. The CDR3 bases are TGTGCCAGCAGTGAAGTTGCGCACTCTGGAAACACCATATATTTT.